The rows below give T cell receptor beta chains drawn from one sample of a study of Graves' ophthalmopathy and Graves' hyperthyroidism. TCRdb analysed the multiplex PCR reads with MiXCR anew, one entry per CDR3 protein. The top ten clones hold approximately 6.9% of a sample with just over 600,000 distinct CDR3 sequences, 20% to 25% of them seen once. The sequencing sample was made of peripheral blood. Source of these receptors: a woman between 18 and 29 years old with stable Graves' hyperthyroidism. Some clones in this sample may be carry-over from other donors' samples. Each CDR3 is given with its conserved first and last residue. A D gene is named only where the DNA matches it firmly. The size entry is marked missing in some rows and otherwise reads once, few, many or a size class.

size	J	D	V	CDR3	DNA
NA	TRBJ1-2	TRBD1	TRBV11-2	CASSPSGTVNYGYTF	TGTGCCAGCAGCCCTTCCGGGACAGTTAACTATGGCTACACCTTC
many	TRBJ1-5	TRBD1	TRBV20-1	CSARGTGGSNQPQHF	TGCAGTGCTCGAGGGACAGGGGGTAGCAATCAGCCCCAGCATTTT
many	TRBJ2-7	NA	TRBV20-1	CSARGIDSYEQYF	TGCAGTGCTAGAGGGATCGACTCCTACGAGCAGTACTTC
NA	TRBJ1-1	NA	TRBV19	CASGLLGHQKAFF	TGTGCCAGTGGCTTGTTGGGACACCAAAAAGCTTTCTTT
NA	TRBJ2-5	NA	TRBV19	CASMAGPGETQYF	TGTGCCAGTATGGCGGGGCCGGGGGAGACCCAGTACTTC
many	TRBJ1-1	TRBD1	TRBV6-5	CAGRTGRNTEAFF	TGTGCCGGGAGGACAGGGCGGAACACTGAAGCTTTCTTT
many	TRBJ1-1	TRBD1	TRBV20-1	CSAGDRGRTDTEAFF	TGCAGTGCTGGGGACAGGGGGCGGACCGACACTGAAGCTTTCTTT
many	TRBJ1-2	NA	TRBV6-1	CASSESGQSGYTF	TGTGCCAGCAGTGAATCGGGGCAGAGTGGCTACACCTTC
NA	TRBJ1-5	NA	TRBV28	CASSFRPGRQSEWHF	TGTGCCAGCAGTTTTCGACCGGGACGGCAATCAGAGTGGCATTTT
many	TRBJ1-2	TRBD1	TRBV10-3	CAISDWTGTNGYTF	TGTGCCATCAGTGACTGGACAGGGACTAATGGCTACACCTTC
NA	TRBJ1-5	TRBD1	TRBV12-3/TRBV12-4	CASSTGTGGEQPQHF	TGTGCCAGCAGTACCGGGACAGGGGGCGAACAGCCCCAGCATTTT
NA	TRBJ2-2	TRBD2	TRBV3-1	CASSQVTSGSRSNTGELFF	TGTGCCAGCAGCCAAGTAACTAGCGGGAGCCGGTCGAACACCGGGGAGCTGTTTTTT
many	TRBJ2-7	NA	TRBV11-2	CASRSGEDGRYEQYF	TGTGCCAGCAGGAGTGGGGAGGATGGGAGGTACGAGCAGTACTTC
few	TRBJ2-6	NA	TRBV7-2	CASSFGPGGANVLTF	TGTGCCAGCAGCTTTGGGCCTGGTGGGGCCAACGTCCTGACTTTC
NA	TRBJ1-5	NA	TRBV19	CASSINRDGNFYSNQPQHF	TGTGCCAGTAGTATAAACCGGGACGGGAACTTCTATAGCAATCAGCCCCAGCATTTT
NA	TRBJ2-7	TRBD1	TRBV20-1	CSAVPTGQVSYEQYF	TGCAGCGCAGTGCCCACGGGACAGGTTTCCTACGAGCAGTACTTC
NA	TRBJ2-7	TRBD1	TRBV7-9	CASSIPSGTDYEQYF	TGTGCCAGCAGCATACCCTCCGGGACAGATTACGAGCAGTACTTC
many	TRBJ2-2	NA	TRBV6-2/TRBV6-3	CASSYLKNTGELFF	TGTGCCAGCAGTTACCTAAAGAACACCGGGGAGCTGTTTTTT
NA	TRBJ2-5	NA	TRBV12-3/TRBV12-4	CASSGEIGGQETQYF	TGTGCCAGCTCCGGCGAGATCGGGGGGCAGGAGACCCAGTACTTC
few	TRBJ2-5	NA	TRBV27	CASRDLLKETQYF	TGTGCCAGCAGAGACCTCCTAAAGGAGACCCAGTACTTC
NA	TRBJ1-6	NA	TRBV28	CASEYGEGTPLHF	TGTGCCAGCGAATACGGAGAGGGGACGCCCCTCCACTTT
NA	TRBJ1-2	NA	TRBV7-9	CASSSPRTRHGYTF	TGTGCCAGCAGCTCCCCACGGACGAGACATGGCTACACCTTC
many	TRBJ1-6	TRBD1	TRBV6-1	CASTIQGTGSPLHF	TGTGCCAGCACTATACAGGGGACAGGTTCACCCCTCCACTTT
NA	TRBJ2-4	TRBD1	TRBV19	CASSYRGQDIQYF	TGTGCCAGTAGTTACAGGGGGCAGGACATTCAGTACTTC
many	TRBJ2-2	TRBD1	TRBV15	CATSRKAPGQGGTGELFF	TGTGCCACCAGCAGGAAAGCCCCGGGACAGGGGGGCACCGGGGAGCTGTTTTTT
NA	TRBJ1-1	NA	TRBV5-1	CASSLGWGPGRTEAFF	TGCGCCAGCAGCTTGGGATGGGGTCCGGGAAGGACTGAAGCTTTCTTT
NA	TRBJ1-2	NA	TRBV20-1	CSARDQVRGAGYTF	TGCAGTGCTAGAGATCAGGTTAGGGGGGCTGGCTACACCTTC
few	TRBJ1-5	NA	TRBV15	CATSRDPSGLAPQHF	TGTGCCACCAGCAGAGATCCATCAGGGCTAGCGCCCCAGCATTTT
NA	TRBJ2-5	NA	TRBV7-6	CSSSLESGQGWETQYF	TGTTCTAGCAGCTTAGAGTCGGGGCAGGGTTGGGAGACCCAGTACTTC
many	TRBJ2-7	NA	TRBV20-1	CSAPSAGTHEQYF	TGCAGTGCTCCCAGCGCAGGGACGCACGAGCAGTACTTC
many	TRBJ1-2	NA	TRBV11-1	CASSPFGQPTGYTF	TGTGCCAGCAGCCCATTCGGACAACCAACCGGCTACACCTTC
NA	TRBJ2-7	NA	TRBV28	CASSSPGHALLEQYF	TGTGCCAGCAGCTCCCCCGGGCACGCTCTACTCGAGCAGTACTTC
many	TRBJ2-7	TRBD1	TRBV6-9	CASSFRPDRAQYEQYF	TGTGCCAGCAGTTTCCGGCCGGACAGGGCTCAGTACGAGCAGTACTTC
many	TRBJ2-7	TRBD1	TRBV7-2	CASSLGGGDEQYF	TGTGCCAGCAGCTTAGGAGGGGGCGACGAGCAGTACTTC
NA	TRBJ2-4	NA	TRBV2	CASSGLLGNIQYF	TGTGCCAGCAGTGGGCTTTTGGGGAACATTCAGTACTTC
few	TRBJ2-2	TRBD2	TRBV2	CASSGVVGAGNGELFF	TGTGCCAGCAGTGGAGTGGTAGGAGCGGGAAACGGGGAGCTGTTTTTT
NA	TRBJ1-1	NA	TRBV6-1	CASSDRSFTEAFF	TGTGCCAGCAGTGATCGCTCCTTCACTGAAGCTTTCTTT
NA	TRBJ1-1	NA	TRBV12-3/TRBV12-4	CASLSDNTEAFF	TGTGCCAGCCTCAGTGATAACACTGAAGCTTTCTTT
many	TRBJ1-1	NA	TRBV5-6	CASSGMGVTEAFF	TGTGCCAGCAGCGGAATGGGGGTAACTGAAGCTTTCTTT
many	TRBJ2-7	TRBD1	TRBV7-8	CASSLFVWDRGSYEQYF	TGTGCCAGCAGCCTATTCGTCTGGGACAGGGGCTCCTACGAGCAGTACTTC
many	TRBJ2-2	NA	TRBV12-3/TRBV12-4	CASSWTDGELFF	TGTGCCAGCAGCTGGACGGACGGGGAGCTGTTTTTT
NA	TRBJ2-7	NA	TRBV7-9	CASSLRRGQSYEQYF	TGTGCCAGCAGCTTGCGCCGTGGGCAGTCCTACGAGCAGTACTTC